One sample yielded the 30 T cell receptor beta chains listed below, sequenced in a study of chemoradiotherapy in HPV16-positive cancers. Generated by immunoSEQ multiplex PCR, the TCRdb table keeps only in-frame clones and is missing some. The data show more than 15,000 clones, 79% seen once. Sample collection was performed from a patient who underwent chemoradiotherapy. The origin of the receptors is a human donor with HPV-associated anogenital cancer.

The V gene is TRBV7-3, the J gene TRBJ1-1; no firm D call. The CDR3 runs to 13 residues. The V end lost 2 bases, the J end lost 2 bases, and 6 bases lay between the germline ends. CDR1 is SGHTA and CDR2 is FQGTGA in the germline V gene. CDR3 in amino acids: CASSLWANTEAFF. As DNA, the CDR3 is TGTGCCAGCAGCTTATGGGCCAACACTGAAGCTTTCTTT.

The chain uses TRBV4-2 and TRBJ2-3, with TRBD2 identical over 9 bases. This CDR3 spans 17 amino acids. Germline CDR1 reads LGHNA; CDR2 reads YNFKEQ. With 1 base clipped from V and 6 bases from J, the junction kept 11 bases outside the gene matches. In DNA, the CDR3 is TGTGCCAGCAGCCAAGGGCGGCATGCTAGCGGGGTTGATACGCAGTATTTT. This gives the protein CASSQGRHASGVDTQYF.

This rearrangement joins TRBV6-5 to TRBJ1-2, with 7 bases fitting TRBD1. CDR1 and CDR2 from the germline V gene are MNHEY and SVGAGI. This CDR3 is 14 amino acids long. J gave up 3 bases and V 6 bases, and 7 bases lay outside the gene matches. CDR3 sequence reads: CASSSRDRYYGYTF. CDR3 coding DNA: TGTGCCAGCAGCTCACGGGACAGATACTATGGCTACACCTTC.

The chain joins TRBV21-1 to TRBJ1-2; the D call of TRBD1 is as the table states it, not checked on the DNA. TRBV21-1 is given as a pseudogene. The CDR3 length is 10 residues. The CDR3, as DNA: TGTGCCAGCAGCCCTCAGGGCTACACCTTC. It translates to CASSPQGYTF.

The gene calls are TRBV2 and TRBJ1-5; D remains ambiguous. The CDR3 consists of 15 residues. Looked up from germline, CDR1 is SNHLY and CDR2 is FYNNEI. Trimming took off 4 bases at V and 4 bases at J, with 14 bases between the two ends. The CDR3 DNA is TGTGCCAGCAGTGTAAGCCGGAATGAGAATCAGCCCCAGCATTTT. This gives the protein CASSVSRNENQPQHF.

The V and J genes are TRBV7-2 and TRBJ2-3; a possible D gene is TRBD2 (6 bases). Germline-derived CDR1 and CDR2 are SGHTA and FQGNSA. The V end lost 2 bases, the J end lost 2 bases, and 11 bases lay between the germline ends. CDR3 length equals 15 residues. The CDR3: CASSLQRGYTDTQYF. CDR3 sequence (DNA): TGTGCCAGCAGCTTACAACGGGGGTACACAGATACGCAGTATTTT.

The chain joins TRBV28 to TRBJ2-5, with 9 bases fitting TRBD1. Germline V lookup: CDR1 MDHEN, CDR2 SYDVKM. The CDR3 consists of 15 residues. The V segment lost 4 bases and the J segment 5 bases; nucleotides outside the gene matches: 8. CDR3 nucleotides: TGTGCCAGCAGTTCCCACGGACAGGGGCCGGAGACCCAGTACTTC. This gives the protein CASSSHGQGPETQYF.

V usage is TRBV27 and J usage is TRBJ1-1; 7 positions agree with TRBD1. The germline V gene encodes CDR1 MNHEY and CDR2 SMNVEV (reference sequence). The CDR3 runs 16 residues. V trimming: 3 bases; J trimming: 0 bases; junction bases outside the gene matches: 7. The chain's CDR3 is CASSFDREGVNTEAFF. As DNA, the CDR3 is TGTGCCAGCAGTTTCGACAGGGAGGGGGTGAACACTGAAGCTTTCTTT.

CDR3 loop: CASRRDRSDEKLFF. DNA of the CDR3: TGCGCCAGCAGGCGGGACAGATCCGATGAAAAACTGTTTTTT. The chain carries TRBV5-1 and TRBJ1-4; 7 bases match TRBD1. Trimming cost V 5 bases and J 6 bases; bases outside gene matches: 7. Germline-derived CDR1 and CDR2 are SGHRS and YFSETQ. The CDR3 length is 14 residues.

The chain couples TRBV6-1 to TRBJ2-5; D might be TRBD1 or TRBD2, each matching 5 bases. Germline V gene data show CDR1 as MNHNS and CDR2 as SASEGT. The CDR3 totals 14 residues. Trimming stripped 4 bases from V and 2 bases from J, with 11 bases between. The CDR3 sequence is CASSGGPLQETQYF. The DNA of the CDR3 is TGTGCCAGCAGTGGGGGACCCCTGCAAGAGACCCAGTACTTC.

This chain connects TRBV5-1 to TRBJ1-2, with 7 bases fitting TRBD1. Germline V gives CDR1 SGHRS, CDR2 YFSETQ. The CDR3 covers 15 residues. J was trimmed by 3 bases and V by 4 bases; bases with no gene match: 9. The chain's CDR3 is CASSHDRATYYGYTF. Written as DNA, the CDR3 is TGCGCCAGCAGCCACGACAGGGCCACGTACTATGGCTACACCTTC.

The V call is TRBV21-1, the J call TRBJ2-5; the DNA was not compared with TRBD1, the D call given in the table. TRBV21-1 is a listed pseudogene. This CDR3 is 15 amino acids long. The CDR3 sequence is CASSQKQGARETQYF. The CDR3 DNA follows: TGTGCCAGCAGCCAAAAACAGGGGGCGCGGGAGACCCAGTACTTC.

CDR3 residues: CASSPQSPPGDEQFF. DNA for the CDR3: TGCGCCAGCAGCCCCCAGAGTCCACCAGGGGATGAGCAGTTCTTC. The gene calls are TRBV4-3 and TRBJ2-1, with D possibly TRBD1 on 6 matching bases. CDR1 and CDR2 (germline): LGHNA, YSLEER. Trimming shortened V by 4 bases and J by 8 bases, and 18 bases separated the two germline ends. This CDR3 region has 15 residues.

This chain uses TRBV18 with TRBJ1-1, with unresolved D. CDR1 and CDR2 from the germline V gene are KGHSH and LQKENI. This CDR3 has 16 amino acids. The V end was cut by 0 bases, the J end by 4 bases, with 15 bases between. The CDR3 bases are TGTGCCAGCTCACCACCTCGGGGAATACAAGCCACTGAAGCTTTCTTT. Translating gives CASSPPRGIQATEAFF. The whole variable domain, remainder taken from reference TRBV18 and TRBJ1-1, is NAGVMQNPRHLVRRRGQEARLRCSPMKGHSHVYWYRQLPEEGLKFMVYLQKENIIDESGMPKERFSAEFPKEGPSILRIQQVVRGDSAAYFCASSPPRGIQATEAFFGQGTRLTVV.

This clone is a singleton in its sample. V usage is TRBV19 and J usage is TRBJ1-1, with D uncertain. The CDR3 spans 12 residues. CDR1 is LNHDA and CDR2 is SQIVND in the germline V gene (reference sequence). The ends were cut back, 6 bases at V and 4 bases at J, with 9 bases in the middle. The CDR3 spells CASSLWGTEAFF. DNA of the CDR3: TGTGCCAGTAGCTTGTGGGGCACTGAAGCTTTCTTT.

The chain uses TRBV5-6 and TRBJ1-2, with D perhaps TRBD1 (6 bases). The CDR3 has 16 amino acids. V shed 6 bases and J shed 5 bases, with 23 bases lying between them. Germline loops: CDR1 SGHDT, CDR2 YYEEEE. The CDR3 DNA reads TGTGCCAGCATCTACCGGACAGACATTCCCTTTTATGGCTACACCTTC. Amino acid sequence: CASIYRTDIPFYGYTF.

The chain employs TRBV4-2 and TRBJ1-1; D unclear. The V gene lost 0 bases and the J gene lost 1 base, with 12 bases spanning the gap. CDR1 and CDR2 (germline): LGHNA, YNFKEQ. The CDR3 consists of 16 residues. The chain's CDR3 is CASSQDVPRTNTEAFF. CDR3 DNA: TGTGCCAGCAGCCAAGATGTACCCAGGACGAACACTGAAGCTTTCTTT.

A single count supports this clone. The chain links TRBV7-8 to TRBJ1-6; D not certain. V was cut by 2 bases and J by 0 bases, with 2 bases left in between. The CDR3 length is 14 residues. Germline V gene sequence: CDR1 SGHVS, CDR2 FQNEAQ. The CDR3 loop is CASSLLSYNSPLHF. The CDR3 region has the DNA TGTGCCAGCAGCTTACTCTCCTATAATTCACCCCTCCACTTT.

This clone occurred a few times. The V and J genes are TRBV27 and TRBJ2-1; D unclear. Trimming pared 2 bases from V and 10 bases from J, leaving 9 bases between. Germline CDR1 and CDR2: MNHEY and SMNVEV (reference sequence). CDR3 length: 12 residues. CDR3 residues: CASSLTPREQFF. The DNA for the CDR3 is TGTGCCAGCAGTTTAACCCCCCGCGAGCAGTTCTTC.

CDR3 nucleotide sequence: TGTGCCAGCAGTTTGAACAGGGCCTATAATTCACCCCTCCACTTT. Amino acid sequence: CASSLNRAYNSPLHF. The chain has TRBV6-5 and TRBJ1-6, with D possibly TRBD1 on 6 matching bases. The V end was cut by 4 bases, the J end by 2 bases, with 9 bases between. Germline V gene data show CDR1 as MNHEY and CDR2 as SVGAGI. This CDR3 contains 15 residues.

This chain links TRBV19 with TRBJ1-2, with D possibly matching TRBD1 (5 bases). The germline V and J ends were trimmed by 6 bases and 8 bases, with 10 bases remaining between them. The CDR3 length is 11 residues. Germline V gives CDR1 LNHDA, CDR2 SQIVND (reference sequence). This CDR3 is CASRAGDGYTF. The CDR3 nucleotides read TGTGCCAGTAGGGCCGGGGACGGCTACACCTTC.

The CDR3 nucleotides read TGTGCCAGCAGTTACGGAGCGGGGAACTACGAGCAGTACTTC. Protein product: CASSYGAGNYEQYF. The J gene is TRBJ2-7, the V gene TRBV6-5; TRBD2 agrees at 7 bases. The CDR3 is 14 amino acids. V gave up 2 bases and J gave up 3 bases; unmatched junction bases: 4. CDR1 and CDR2 from the germline V gene are MNHEY and SVGAGI.

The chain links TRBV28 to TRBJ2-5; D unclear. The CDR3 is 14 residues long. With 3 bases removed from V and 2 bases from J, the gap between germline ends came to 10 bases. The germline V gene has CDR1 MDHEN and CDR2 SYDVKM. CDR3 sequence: CASSFGPTQETQYF. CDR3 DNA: TGTGCCAGCAGTTTTGGGCCCACTCAAGAGACCCAGTACTTC.

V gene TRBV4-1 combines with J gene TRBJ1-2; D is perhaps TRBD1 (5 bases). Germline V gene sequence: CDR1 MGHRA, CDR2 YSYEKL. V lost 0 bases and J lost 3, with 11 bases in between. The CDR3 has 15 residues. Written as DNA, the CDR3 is TGCGCCAGCAGCCAAGAAGTACGGGGGTACTATGGCTACACCTTC. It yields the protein CASSQEVRGYYGYTF.

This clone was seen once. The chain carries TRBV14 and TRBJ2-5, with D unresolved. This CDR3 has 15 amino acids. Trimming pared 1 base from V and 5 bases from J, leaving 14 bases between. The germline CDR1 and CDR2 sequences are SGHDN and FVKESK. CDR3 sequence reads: CASSQGAKKWETQYF. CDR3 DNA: TGTGCCAGCAGCCAAGGGGCGAAGAAATGGGAGACCCAGTACTTC.

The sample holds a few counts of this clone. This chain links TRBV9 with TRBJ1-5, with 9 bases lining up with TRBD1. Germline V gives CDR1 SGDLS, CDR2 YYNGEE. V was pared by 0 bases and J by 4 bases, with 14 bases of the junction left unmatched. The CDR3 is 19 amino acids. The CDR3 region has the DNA TGTGCCAGCAGCGTAGCTACCGTGGACAGGGGTGGGGGAAATCAGCCCCAGCATTTT. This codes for CASSVATVDRGGGNQPQHF.

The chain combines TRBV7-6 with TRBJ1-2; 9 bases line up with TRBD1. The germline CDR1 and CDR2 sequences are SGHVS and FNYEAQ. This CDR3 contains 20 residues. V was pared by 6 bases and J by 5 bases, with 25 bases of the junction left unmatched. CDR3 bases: TGTGCCAGCAGTCCGCGCCAAATACAGGGGGCTGCGGCCTACTCATATGGCTACACCTTC. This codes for CASSPRQIQGAAAYSYGYTF.

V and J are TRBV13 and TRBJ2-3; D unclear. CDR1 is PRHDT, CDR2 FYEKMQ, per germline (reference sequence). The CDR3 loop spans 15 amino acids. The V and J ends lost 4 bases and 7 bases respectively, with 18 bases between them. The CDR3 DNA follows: TGTGCCAGCAGCTCCTCCTACCGAACGATAAATACGCAGTATTTT. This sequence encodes CASSSSYRTINTQYF.

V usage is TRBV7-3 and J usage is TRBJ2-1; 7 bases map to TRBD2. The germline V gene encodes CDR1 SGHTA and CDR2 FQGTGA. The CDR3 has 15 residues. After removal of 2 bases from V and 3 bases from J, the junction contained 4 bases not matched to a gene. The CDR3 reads CASSLGGGGYNEQFF. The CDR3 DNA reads TGTGCCAGCAGCTTAGGCGGCGGGGGCTACAATGAGCAGTTCTTC.

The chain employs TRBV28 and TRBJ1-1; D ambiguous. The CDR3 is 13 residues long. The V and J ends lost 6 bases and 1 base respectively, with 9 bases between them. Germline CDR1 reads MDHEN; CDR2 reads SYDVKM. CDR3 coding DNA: TGTGCCAGCAGCAGACCAGCGAACACTGAAGCTTTCTTT. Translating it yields CASSRPANTEAFF.